The present entry profiles one T cell receptor beta chain with its context. Its target is unknown. This may be a read error, as it is one base from a much larger clone. What was amplified from RNA transcripts were TCR beta CDR3 regions. First-round RT-PCR of the TCR CDR3 relied on the HTBI primer set. Each CDR3 protein is one row after TCRdb ran MiXCR on the multiplex PCR reads. The data show some 440,000 distinct CDR3 sequences, with about a sixth seen just once and roughly 15% held by the top ten. This sample is part of a study of T cells in Graves' hyperthyroidism and ophthalmopathy. The length of the CDR3 is 14 residues. Per the germline V gene, CDR1 is LGHDT and CDR2 is YNNKEL (reference sequence). Newly diagnosed hyperthyroidism patients aged 18 to 65 years had disease lasting under 2 months. Exclusion followed for patients with uncontrolled infection, other autoimmune disease, pregnancy or lactation.

Study results and caveats: Blood held most thyroid clonotypes expanded above 0.001 frequency.

The sequenced sample consisted of blood. The clonotype was recovered from a woman aged 18-35 years with Graves' hyperthyroidism. The chain has TRBV3-1 and TRBJ1-1; D gene unclear. The CDR3 is CVSSLRGANTEAFF. CDR3 sequence (DNA): TGTGTCAGCAGCCTGCGGGGTGCGAACACTGAAGCTTTCTTT. Combining the CDR3 with reference TRBV3-1 and TRBJ1-1 gives the whole variable domain DTAVSQTPKYLVTQMGNDKSIKCEQNLGHDTMYWYKQDSKKFLKIMFSYNNKELIINETVPNRFSPKSPDKAHLNLHINSLELGDSAVYFCVSSLRGANTEAFFGQGTRLTVV.